This record covers a single T cell receptor (beta chain). This specimen comes from a study of blood T cell repertoires in COVID-19. The V gene's germline CDR1 is MGHRA and CDR2 YSYEKL. V lost 1 base and J 5 bases, leaving 12 bases between the germline ends. The CDR3 totals 15 residues. How the authors handled the data: Cell counts per sample came from amplifying reference gene primers. Assay: immunoSEQ multiplex PCR; the TCRdb copy retains only in-frame clones and omits some. Clone size and the V and J calls come from that table; the DNA yielded D and trimming. The top ten hold 0.7% of the sample, which has around 260,000 clones, 88% seen once.

This receptor was identified in a human donor in a cohort sampled during active COVID-19. The sample taken for sequencing was peripheral blood. V usage is TRBV4-1 and J usage is TRBJ2-1; D remains ambiguous. Here the CDR3 DNA reads TGCGCCAGCAGCCAAGTAGTAACAGATAACAATGAGCAGTTCTTC. Amino acids: CASSQVVTDNNEQFF.